Listed here is a single T cell receptor (beta chain). Its antigen is still unknown. Molecular barcoding with unique molecular identifiers was used for the TCRbeta library. From the PCR reads, TCRdb called clonotypes with MiXCR, one entry per CDR3 protein. The sample carries about 830,000 distinct CDR3 sequences, approximately 15% recorded once. The data were taken from a study of T-cell reconstitution after alpha-beta-depleted transplantation in children. Study-level findings and limits: From newly produced T cells came most of the T-cell counts and diversity one year after transplant. The origin of alpha-beta T cells about two months after transplant was reportedly several hundred expanded graft clones.

The V gene end was trimmed by 6 bases and the J gene end by 5 bases; junction bases not matched to a gene: 13. This CDR3 contains 15 residues. This specimen was PBMCs, mostly from graft donor cells, taken 360 days after TCRalphabeta/CD19-depleted stem cell transplant. This chain joins TRBV7-1 and TRBJ2-7, with TRBD2 matching 7 bases. TRBV7-1 is placed among ORFs of uncertain function. This clonotype originated in a male patient younger than 18 who had a stem cell transplant for acute lymphoblastic leukemia, so the T cells may come from the graft donor. The CDR3 nucleotides are TGTGCCAGCAGTGGGCTCGGAGCGGGAACCCACGAGCAGTACTTC. It translates to CASSGLGAGTHEQYF.